This TCR beta chain is from a study of blood T cell repertoires in COVID-19. Participant ages covered roughly 18 to 89 years across 25 or so US areas. Participant-given clinical history determined each cohort assignment. Two negative PCRs, clearance, or symptom resolution characterized the recovered Cohort 3 donors. The germline V gene has CDR1 SGHVS and CDR2 FNYEAQ. The CDR3 is made up of 13 amino acids. Trimming removed 4 bases at V and 4 bases at J, with 10 bases between. Sequencing was performed with immunoSEQ multiplex PCR; in TCRdb, only in-frame clones are kept and a portion is missing. The sample carries 50,000 to 80,000 clones, 70% to 90% recorded once.

Sequencing was carried out using PBMCs or T cells enriched from blood (not recorded which). The receptor was derived from a woman aged 40-49 years who had recovered from COVID-19. The J gene is TRBJ2-5, the V gene TRBV7-6; D unresolved. CDR3 sequence (DNA): TGTGCCAGCAGCTCCACAATGGCAGAGACCCAGTACTTC. Amino acids: CASSSTMAETQYF.